The 15 T cell receptor beta chains given below trace back to one sample, sequenced in a study of cytomegalovirus exposure and HLA in healthy donors. It was with 60 Vbeta and 13 Jbeta primers that the PCR ran. Clones were read by immunoSEQ multiplex PCR, and TCRdb kept only the in-frame ones, dropping some. The repertoire has 150,000 or so clones, about 86% of them found once; the top ten carry just under 2%. Sequencing was carried out using PBMCs. Every receptor here comes from a woman under 30 in good health and CMV-seronegative.

The chain combines TRBV9 with TRBJ2-1; 10 nucleotides match TRBD1. The V gene end was trimmed by 3 bases and the J gene end by 5 bases; junction bases not matched to a gene: 2. Germline CDR1 reads SGDLS; CDR2 reads YYNGEE. This CDR3 has 14 residues. This CDR3 is CASSGGQGNNEQFF. CDR3 nucleotides: TGTGCCAGCAGCGGGGGACAGGGGAACAATGAGCAGTTCTTC.

This clone showed up just a few times. V and J are TRBV6-1 and TRBJ2-7; D is perhaps TRBD2 (7 bases). The V gene lost 6 bases and the J gene lost 7 bases, with 10 bases spanning the gap. This CDR3 is built from 11 residues. Germline CDR1 and CDR2: MNHNS and SASEGT. CDR3 sequence: CASRRGGEQYF. CDR3 sequence (DNA): TGTGCCAGCAGAAGGGGGGGGGAGCAGTACTTC.

CDR3 protein: CASSLRGQPQHF. CDR3 sequence (DNA): TGTGCCAGCAGCCTACGAGGCCAGCCCCAGCATTTT. The chain has TRBV7-2 and TRBJ1-5; D is uncertain. The CDR3 length is 12 residues. Germline CDR1 SGHTA, CDR2 FQGNSA. Trimming took off 5 bases at V and 7 bases at J, with 9 bases between the two ends.

This chain uses TRBV29-1 with TRBJ2-1; TRBD2 matches at 7 bases. Germline CDR1 reads SQVTM; CDR2 reads ANQGSEA. Germline trimming cut 1 base from V and 8 bases from J; bases unmatched to any gene: 14. This CDR3 region has 16 residues. The CDR3 protein is CSVEGAGDGEVDEQFF. CDR3 coding DNA: TGCAGCGTTGAAGGGGCGGGGGATGGAGAAGTTGATGAGCAGTTCTTC.

This chain joins TRBV2 and TRBJ1-1; 7 nucleotides match TRBD1. Germline lookup yields CDR1 SNHLY and CDR2 FYNNEI. The junction had 5 bases not matched to a gene; V was cut back by 4 bases and J by 0 bases. This CDR3 has 15 amino acids. DNA for the CDR3: TGTGCCAGCAGTGTAAGGGGACAGATGAACACTGAAGCTTTCTTT. Translated: CASSVRGQMNTEAFF.

The chain uses TRBV19 and TRBJ1-2; 8 positions agree with TRBD1. The germline V gene has CDR1 LNHDA and CDR2 SQIVND (reference sequence). The length of the CDR3 is 14 residues. J gave up 4 bases and V 8 bases, and 9 bases lay outside the gene matches. The CDR3 nucleotides are TGTGCCAGTGAAGACGCCGGGACAGGCTATGGCTACACCTTC. Protein sequence: CASEDAGTGYGYTF.

The gene calls are TRBV29-1 and TRBJ1-1; possibly TRBD1 for D (6 bases). The germline CDR1 and CDR2 sequences are SQVTM and ANQGSEA. The CDR3 has 13 residues. V was pared by 8 bases and J by 3 bases, with 16 bases between. The CDR3 is CSHMTNRDTEAFF. For the CDR3, the DNA is TGCAGCCATATGACAAACAGGGACACTGAAGCTTTCTTT. Full variable domain (missing parts from reference TRBV29-1 and TRBJ1-1): SAVISQKPSRDICQRGTSLTIQCQVDSQVTMMFWYRQQPGQSLTLIATANQGSEATYESGFVIDKFPISRPNLTFSTLTVSNMSPEDSSIYLCSHMTNRDTEAFFGQGTRLTVV.

This chain joins TRBV5-1 and TRBJ1-1, with TRBD1 matching 7 bases. Per germline, CDR1 SGHRS and CDR2 YFSETQ. The ends lost 1 base at V and 6 bases at J; junction bases unmatched: 9. The CDR3 contains 15 residues. This CDR3 is CASSLKHRGPPEAFF. DNA of the CDR3: TGCGCCAGCAGCTTGAAACACAGGGGACCCCCTGAAGCTTTCTTT.

This clone was recorded once. The rearrangement joins TRBV10-3 to TRBJ1-4; tentative D call: TRBD1 (6 bases). Trimming took 6 bases from V and 8 from J, leaving 10 bases between them. Germline V gives CDR1 ENHRY, CDR2 SYGVKD. This CDR3 has 12 residues. CDR3 loop: CAIRDREEKLFF. As DNA, the CDR3 is TGTGCCATCAGGGACAGAGAAGAAAAACTGTTTTTT.

V and J are TRBV5-1 and TRBJ1-1, with 8 bases aligning to TRBD1. The junction had 4 bases not matched to a gene; V was cut back by 2 bases and J by 1 base. This CDR3 is built from 15 residues. Per the germline V gene, CDR1 is SGHRS and CDR2 is YFSETQ. The DNA of the CDR3 is TGCGCCAGCAGCTTTGGGACAGGAGAGAACACTGAAGCTTTCTTT. The encoded protein is CASSFGTGENTEAFF.

The V gene is TRBV6-1, the J gene TRBJ1-5; 9 positions match TRBD1. There are 14 residues in the CDR3. V shed 3 bases and J 9 bases; nucleotides not matched to a gene: 6. The V gene's germline CDR1 is MNHNS and CDR2 SASEGT. CDR3 in DNA: TGTGCCAGCAGTGATTCACAGGGGGCGCGGCCCCAGCATTTT. It specifies CASSDSQGARPQHF.

The chain carries TRBV7-9 and TRBJ2-7, with D perhaps matching TRBD2 (6 bases). The CDR3 has 16 residues. V was clipped by 4 bases and J by 2 bases, with 18 bases between them. Looked up from germline, CDR1 is SEHNR and CDR2 is FQNEAQ (reference sequence). The CDR3 DNA reads as TGTGCCAGCAGCTCCCCCGGGGGAGGACTTACCTACGAGCAGTACTTC. It yields the protein CASSSPGGGLTYEQYF.

This sequence joins TRBV15 and TRBJ2-1; 7 bases are a match to TRBD2. Germline assignment: CDR1 LNHNV and CDR2 YYDKDF (reference sequence). The CDR3 extends over 17 amino acids. The V and J ends lost 4 bases and 5 bases, in that order; junction bases with no gene match: 14. The CDR3 nucleotides read TGTGCCACCAGCACCCCGGGGGGAGCACTAGGGCACAATGAGCAGTTCTTC. It encodes CATSTPGGALGHNEQFF.

The chain employs TRBV23-1 and TRBJ1-1; D is undetermined. TRBV23-1 carries the ORF label, with uncertain function. V gave up 4 bases and J gave up 1 base, with 10 bases separating them. The CDR3 has 14 amino acids. This CDR3 is CASSPDFQNTEAFF. The CDR3 DNA reads TGCGCCAGCAGTCCAGACTTTCAGAACACTGAAGCTTTCTTT.

The chain employs TRBV2 and TRBJ1-1, with TRBD1 matching 7 bases. V lost 8 bases to trimming and J lost 1 base; unmatched junction nucleotides: 7. Germline lookup yields CDR1 SNHLY and CDR2 FYNNEI. The CDR3 runs to 14 residues. CDR3 DNA sequence: TGTGCCAGCCGGAGAGGACAGGAGAACACTGAAGCTTTCTTT. Its translation is CASRRGQENTEAFF.